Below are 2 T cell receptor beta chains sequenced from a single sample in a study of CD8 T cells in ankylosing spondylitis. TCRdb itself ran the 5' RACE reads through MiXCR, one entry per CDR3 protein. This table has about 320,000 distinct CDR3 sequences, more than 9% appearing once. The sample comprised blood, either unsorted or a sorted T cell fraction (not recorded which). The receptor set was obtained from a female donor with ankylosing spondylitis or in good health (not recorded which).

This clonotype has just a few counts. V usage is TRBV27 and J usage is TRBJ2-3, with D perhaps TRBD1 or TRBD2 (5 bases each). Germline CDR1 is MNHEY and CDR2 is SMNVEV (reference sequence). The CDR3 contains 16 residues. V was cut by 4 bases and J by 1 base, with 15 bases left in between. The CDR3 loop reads CASSSPRGLRTDTQYF. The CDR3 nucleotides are TGTGCCAGCAGTTCCCCCCGGGGCCTCCGCACAGATACGCAGTATTTT.

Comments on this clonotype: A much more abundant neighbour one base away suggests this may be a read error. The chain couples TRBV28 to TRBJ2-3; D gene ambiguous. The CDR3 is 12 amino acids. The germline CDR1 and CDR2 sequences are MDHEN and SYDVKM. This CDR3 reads CGSSNTRDTQYF. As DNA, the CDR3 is TGTGGCAGCAGTAATACACGGGATACGCAGTATTTT.